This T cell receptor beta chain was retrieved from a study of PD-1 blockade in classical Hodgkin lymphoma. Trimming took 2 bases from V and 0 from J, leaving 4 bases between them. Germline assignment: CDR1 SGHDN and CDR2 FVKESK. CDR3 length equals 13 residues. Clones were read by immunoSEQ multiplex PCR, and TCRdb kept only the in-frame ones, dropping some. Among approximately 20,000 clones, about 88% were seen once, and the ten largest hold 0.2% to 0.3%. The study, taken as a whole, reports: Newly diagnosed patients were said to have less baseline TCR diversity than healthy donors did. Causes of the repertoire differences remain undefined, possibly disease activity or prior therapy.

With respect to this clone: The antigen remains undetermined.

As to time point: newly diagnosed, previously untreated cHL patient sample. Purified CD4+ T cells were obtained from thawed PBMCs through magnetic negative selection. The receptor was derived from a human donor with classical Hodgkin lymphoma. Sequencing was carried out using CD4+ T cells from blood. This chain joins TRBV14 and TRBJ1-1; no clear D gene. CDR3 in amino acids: CASSQYMNTEAFF. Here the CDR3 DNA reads TGTGCCAGCAGCCAATACATGAACACTGAAGCTTTCTTT.